The 27 T cell receptor beta chains presented below share a single source sample, sequenced in a study of PD-1 blockade in classical Hodgkin lymphoma. The time point was: cycle 4 day 1 (C4D1), after around six weeks of nivolumab. After autologous stem cell transplantation all patients relapsed, and prior brentuximab vedotin exposure differed between cohorts. Magnetic negative selection was used to purify CD4+ T cells from PBMCs that had been thawed. Repertoires were generated with immunoSEQ multiplex PCR, while TCRdb's copy carries only in-frame clones and drops some. This table has 30,000 or so clones, roughly 86% appearing once. Sequencing was performed on CD4+ T cells from blood, taken before the fourth cycle of nivolumab. These receptors came from a human donor with classical Hodgkin lymphoma.

For this clone: One end of the junction does not line up with germline, which may come from a read error. This sequence joins TRBV18 and TRBJ1-5; TRBD1 might be the D (5 bases). CDR1 and CDR2 from the germline V gene are KGHSH and LQKENI. This CDR3 region has 16 residues. The CDR3 DNA follows: TGTGCCAGCTCGCCACTCGGGACGGGTAGCAATCAGCCCCAGCATTTT. Translated, it gives CASSPLGTGSNQPQHF.

The chain is built from TRBV7-9 and TRBJ2-2; D is ambiguous. V was cut by 1 base and J by 8 bases, with 5 bases left in between. Germline CDR1 SEHNR, CDR2 FQNEAQ (reference sequence). CDR3 length: 12 residues. In DNA form, the CDR3 reads TGTGCCAGCAGCTTAGTCGGGGGGGAGCTGTTTTTT. Protein: CASSLVGGELFF.

This sequence joins TRBV2 and TRBJ2-5; D unclear. Per the germline V gene, CDR1 is SNHLY and CDR2 is FYNNEI. V dropped 2 bases and J dropped 4 bases, with 14 bases sitting between them. The CDR3 is made up of 15 amino acids. Here the CDR3 DNA reads TGTGCCAGCAGTGAATCCGGCAGCACGAGAGAGACCCAGTACTTC. Its protein is CASSESGSTRETQYF.

The rearrangement uses TRBV4-2 and TRBJ2-3; tentatively, D is TRBD1 (5 bases). The CDR3 sequence is 14 residues long. Between the trimmed V and J ends, which lost 11 bases and 0 bases, there was a span of 15 bases. Germline CDR1 LGHNA, CDR2 YNFKEQ. The CDR3 spells CASSQGSSTDTQYF. DNA of the CDR3: TGTGCCTCCTCCCAGGGCTCTAGCACAGATACGCAGTATTTT.

This clone was counted once. The chain combines TRBV6-1 with TRBJ2-2; TRBD1 matches 9 bases. Germline-derived CDR1 and CDR2 are MNHNS and SASEGT. With V trimmed by 6 bases and J by 7 bases, 6 bases remained unmatched. The CDR3 is made up of 14 amino acids. The CDR3 nucleotides read TGTGCCAGCAGAGGGGACAGGGCGCTCGGGGAGCTGTTTTTT. Translation: CASRGDRALGELFF.

J is TRBJ2-1 and V is TRBV7-9; 10 bases map to TRBD2. This CDR3 has 15 residues. Per the germline V gene, CDR1 is SEHNR and CDR2 is FQNEAQ (reference sequence). The ends lost 5 bases at V and 7 bases at J; junction bases unmatched: 8. The CDR3 sequence: CASSLGAGGWNEQFF. The CDR3, as DNA: TGTGCCAGCAGCCTAGGAGCGGGGGGGTGGAATGAGCAGTTCTTC.

The chain uses TRBV7-9 and TRBJ1-4, with unresolved D. Per germline, CDR1 SEHNR and CDR2 FQNEAQ (reference sequence). This CDR3 region has 11 residues. Trimming removed 3 bases from V and 7 bases from J, with 3 bases in between. The CDR3 loop is CASSFLEKLFF. In DNA, the CDR3 is TGTGCCAGCAGCTTCCTTGAAAAACTGTTTTTT.

This chain uses TRBV28 with TRBJ1-5, with TRBD1 matching over 12 bases. CDR1 and CDR2 (germline): MDHEN, SYDVKM. With V trimmed by 6 bases and J by 7 bases, 7 bases remained unmatched. The CDR3 contains 15 residues. CDR3 DNA: TGTGCCAGCAGAACCGGGACAGGGGGCAGGCAGCCCCAGCATTTT. It translates to CASRTGTGGRQPQHF.

V usage is TRBV6-1 and J usage is TRBJ2-5; D gene unclear. The CDR3 has 16 residues. Germline assignment: CDR1 MNHNS and CDR2 SASEGT. V gave up 2 bases and J gave up 3 bases, with 16 bases separating them. DNA for the CDR3: TGTGCCAGCAGTGAATTACGGGCCGCCCTTAAAGAGACCCAGTACTTC. As protein: CASSELRAALKETQYF.

The chain combines TRBV6-1 with TRBJ1-4; 7 bases are shared with TRBD1. Looked up from germline, CDR1 is MNHNS and CDR2 is SASEGT. The CDR3 consists of 15 residues. Trimming cost V 10 bases and J 3 bases; bases outside gene matches: 11. The CDR3 region has the DNA TGTGCCACCACCGCGGGGGACAGATCTAATGAAAAACTGTTTTTT. Protein product: CATTAGDRSNEKLFF.

This chain links TRBV5-1 with TRBJ2-2; D possibly corresponds to TRBD2 (5 bases). Trimming cost V 1 base and J 5 bases, with 12 bases left between them. The CDR3 has 15 residues. Per the germline V gene, CDR1 is SGHRS and CDR2 is YFSETQ. CDR3 sequence (DNA): TGCGCCAGCAGCTTGAGGATAGCGACGACCGGGGAGCTGTTTTTT. Translation gives CASSLRIATTGELFF.

The chain combines TRBV7-6 with TRBJ2-3; D may be TRBD1 or TRBD2 (5 bases each). Trimming removed 4 bases at V and 3 bases at J, with 8 bases between. The length of the CDR3 is 13 residues. Germline V CDR1 and CDR2: SGHVS, FNYEAQ. Here the CDR3 DNA reads TGTGCCAGCAGCTGGGACGGAACAGATACGCAGTATTTT. Encoded protein: CASSWDGTDTQYF.

This sequence joins TRBV6-6 and TRBJ2-7; tentative D call: TRBD2 (6 bases). V lost 4 bases to trimming and J lost 2 bases, with 15 bases between them. In germline, CDR1 is MNHNY, CDR2 SVGAGI (reference sequence). The CDR3 totals 15 residues. CDR3 region: CASSFGLSGAYEQYF. CDR3 coding DNA: TGTGCCAGCAGTTTCGGACTAAGCGGTGCCTACGAGCAGTACTTC.

The chain couples TRBV7-9 to TRBJ1-6; 8 nucleotides match TRBD1. The junction had 13 bases not matched to a gene; V was cut back by 4 bases and J by 5 bases. The V gene's germline CDR1 is SEHNR and CDR2 FQNEAQ (reference sequence). There are 18 residues in the CDR3. The CDR3 protein is CASSSAPGGTGHNSPLHF. The CDR3 DNA sequence: TGTGCCAGCAGCTCCGCCCCAGGGGGCACGGGGCATAATTCACCCCTCCACTTT. Drawing the rest from reference TRBV7-9 and TRBJ1-6, the complete variable domain is DTGVSQNPRHKITKRGQNVTFRCDPISEHNRLYWYRQTLGQGPEFLTYFQNEAQLEKSRLLSDRFSAERPKGSFSTLEIQRTEQGDSAMYLCASSSAPGGTGHNSPLHFGNGTRLTVT.

The genes are TRBV10-3 and TRBJ2-7; D ambiguous. There are 14 residues in the CDR3. Germline values: CDR1 ENHRY, CDR2 SYGVKD. Trimming shortened V by 6 bases and J by 3 bases, and 15 bases separated the two germline ends. The CDR3 DNA sequence: TGTGCCATCAGCCCAGGCCCCAGCTTCTACGAGCAGTACTTC. Translation: CAISPGPSFYEQYF.

The chain joins TRBV5-5 to TRBJ1-1; D is undetermined. The CDR3 spans 14 residues. The V gene's germline CDR1 is SGHKS and CDR2 YYEKEE (reference sequence). Between the trimmed V and J ends, which lost 5 bases and 0 bases, there was a span of 11 bases. In DNA, the CDR3 is TGTGCCAGCAGTTCTCACGGGATGAACACTGAAGCTTTCTTT. Protein sequence: CASSSHGMNTEAFF.

This chain uses TRBV7-8 with TRBJ1-3; D is unclear. Trimming removed 1 base at V and 2 bases at J, with 6 bases between. CDR1 and CDR2 (germline): SGHVS, FQNEAQ. The CDR3 has 14 amino acids. The CDR3 DNA reads as TGTGCCAGCAGCTTAGGCACGACTGGAAACACCATATATTTT. This sequence encodes CASSLGTTGNTIYF. Using reference TRBV7-8 and TRBJ1-3 for the parts outside the CDR3, the full variable domain is GAGVSQSPRYKVAKRGQDVALRCDPISGHVSLFWYQQALGQGPEFLTYFQNEAQLDKSGLPSDRFFAERPEGSVSTLKIQRTQQEDSAVYLCASSLGTTGNTIYFGEGSWLTVV.

The genes are TRBV27 and TRBJ2-3, with TRBD2 matching over 8 bases. Germline V gene lookup returns CDR1 MNHEY and CDR2 SMNVEV (reference sequence). J gave up 0 bases and V 6 bases, and 2 bases lay outside the gene matches. The CDR3 is made up of 14 amino acids. CDR3 DNA: TGTGCCAGCAGAGCTAGCGGGAGCACAGATACGCAGTATTTT. Translating gives CASRASGSTDTQYF.

The chain recombines TRBV28 with TRBJ2-3; TRBD2 matches 8 bases. There are 13 residues in the CDR3. V lost 6 bases to trimming and J lost 6 bases; unmatched junction nucleotides: 5. Looked up from germline, CDR1 is MDHEN and CDR2 is SYDVKM. The DNA for the CDR3 is TGTGCCAGCAGAGTAGCGGGGTGGGATACGCAGTATTTT. Translation: CASRVAGWDTQYF. Filled out from reference TRBV28 and TRBJ2-3, the complete variable domain reads DVKVTQSSRYLVKRTGEKVFLECVQDMDHENMFWYRQDPGLGLRLIYFSYDVKMKEKGDIPEGYSVSREKKERFSLILESASTNQTSMYLCASRVAGWDTQYFGPGTRLTVL.

The chain combines TRBV7-8 with TRBJ2-7; 13 positions agree with TRBD2. This CDR3 spans 15 amino acids. From germline, CDR1 is SGHVS and CDR2 FQNEAQ. Trimming took 5 bases from V and 2 from J; bases not matched to a gene: 3. As DNA, the CDR3 is TGTGCCAGCAGCACCACTAGCGGGGGGGCCTACGAGCAGTACTTC. Translated, it gives CASSTTSGGAYEQYF.

This sequence joins TRBV19 and TRBJ2-2; D is uncertain. The CDR3 sequence is 12 residues long. V lost 3 bases, J lost 9 bases, and 8 bases lay in between. Germline CDR1 and CDR2: LNHDA and SQIVND (reference sequence). CDR3 in DNA: TGTGCCAGTAGTATGCAGTTTCGGGAGCTGTTTTTT. Its protein product is CASSMQFRELFF.

CDR3 in DNA: TGTGCCAGCAGCTTAGCGCGAACTAGCGGGTTATACAATGAGCAGTTCTTC. This sequence encodes CASSLARTSGLYNEQFF. The chain uses TRBV7-9 and TRBJ2-1, with 9 bases matching TRBD2. Germline V gives CDR1 SEHNR, CDR2 FQNEAQ (reference sequence). After removal of 0 bases from V and 4 bases from J, the junction contained 7 bases not matched to a gene. The CDR3 runs to 17 residues.

This chain uses TRBV15 with TRBJ1-1; no clear D. The CDR3 spans 11 residues. Germline loops: CDR1 LNHNV, CDR2 YYDKDF (reference sequence). V shed 0 bases and J shed 9 bases, with 5 bases lying between them. The CDR3 DNA follows: TGTGCCACCAGCAGAGATGGCAAAGCTTTCTTT. Its protein product is CATSRDGKAFF.

The chain uses TRBV27 and TRBJ2-1; 10 bases fit TRBD2. J gave up 3 bases and V 5 bases, and 7 bases lay outside the gene matches. Germline-derived CDR1 and CDR2 are MNHEY and SMNVEV (reference sequence). The CDR3 length is 16 residues. The CDR3 sequence is CASSRSGLALYNEQFF. CDR3 nucleotide sequence: TGTGCCAGCAGTAGATCGGGACTAGCGCTCTACAATGAGCAGTTCTTC.

This clone appeared once. V is TRBV6-5 and J is TRBJ2-1, with TRBD2 as a possible D gene (6 bases). In germline, CDR1 is MNHEY, CDR2 SVGAGI. The V end was cut by 6 bases, the J end by 14 bases, with 17 bases between. The CDR3 contains 12 residues. CDR3 coding DNA: TGTGCCAGCAGGGCGGGGACCCTGACGGAGTTCTTC. Translation: CASRAGTLTEFF.

With respect to this clone: This same CDR3 is encoded by further DNA sequences in the sample. This sequence joins TRBV4-1 and TRBJ1-4, with a tentative D call TRBD1 (5 bases). The CDR3 is 14 residues long. V lost 5 bases to trimming and J lost 12 bases, with 19 bases between them. Germline CDR1 MGHRA, CDR2 YSYEKL. This CDR3 reads CASSARDGPRELFF. CDR3 DNA sequence: TGCGCCAGCAGCGCCCGGGACGGTCCTAGAGAACTGTTTTTT.

The V and J genes are TRBV5-1 and TRBJ2-1, with 10 bases that match TRBD2. The length of the CDR3 is 15 residues. The junction had 4 bases not matched to a gene; V was cut back by 3 bases and J by 4 bases. Germline V gene data show CDR1 as SGHRS and CDR2 as YFSETQ. The CDR3 region has the DNA TGCGCCAGCAGCTACACGACTAGCGGGTACAATGAGCAGTTCTTC. Protein: CASSYTTSGYNEQFF.